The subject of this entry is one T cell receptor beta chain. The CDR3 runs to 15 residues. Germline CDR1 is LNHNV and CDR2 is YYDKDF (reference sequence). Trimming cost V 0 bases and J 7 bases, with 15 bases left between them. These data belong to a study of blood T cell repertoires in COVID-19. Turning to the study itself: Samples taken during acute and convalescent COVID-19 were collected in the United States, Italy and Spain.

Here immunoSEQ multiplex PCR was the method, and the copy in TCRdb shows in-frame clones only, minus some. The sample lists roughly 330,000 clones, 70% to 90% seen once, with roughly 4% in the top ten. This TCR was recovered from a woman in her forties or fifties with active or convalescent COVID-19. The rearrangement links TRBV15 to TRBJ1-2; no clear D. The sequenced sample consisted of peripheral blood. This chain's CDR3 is CATSRDGAEEVGYTF. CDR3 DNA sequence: TGTGCCACCAGCAGAGATGGCGCGGAGGAAGTTGGCTACACCTTC.